These 22 T cell receptor beta chains were sequenced from one sample in a study of shared clonotypes between healthy human individuals. Positive CCR7 selection of CD45RO-negative cells yielded the naive CD8 cells, and terminally differentiated effector memory CD45RA+ cells were excluded. The repertoire was sequenced with immunoSEQ multiplex PCR; TCRdb's copy has only in-frame clones and lacks some. The repertoire holds approximately 650,000 clones, with 95% to 96% as singletons. Input material: naive CD8+ T cells sorted from blood. The receptors were gathered from a woman in her thirties in good health.

The chain employs TRBV5-4 and TRBJ1-2; D remains unclear. The length of the CDR3 is 14 residues. The ends were cut back, 0 bases at V and 1 base at J, with 7 bases in the middle. Germline V gene data show CDR1 as SGHNT and CDR2 as YYREEE (reference sequence). The CDR3 DNA reads as TGTGCCAGCAGCTTGGACCTGAATAACTATGGCTACACCTTC. Translating it yields CASSLDLNNYGYTF.

This chain joins TRBV19 and TRBJ2-5; D is possibly TRBD2 (6 bases). Between the trimmed V and J ends, which lost 3 bases and 4 bases, there was a span of 15 bases. Germline CDR1 LNHDA, CDR2 SQIVND (reference sequence). This CDR3 is 15 amino acids long. The CDR3 coding sequence is TGTGCCAGTAGTATTTCAGGAGGGAAGGGAGAGACCCAGTACTTC. It codes for CASSISGGKGETQYF.

The chain links TRBV7-9 to TRBJ2-1, with a tentative D call TRBD1 (7 bases). Trimming took 5 bases from V and 9 from J, leaving 8 bases between them. The germline gives CDR1 SEHNR, CDR2 FQNEAQ (reference sequence). This CDR3 region has 11 residues. CDR3 sequence: CASSQGGEQFF. The DNA for the CDR3 is TGTGCCAGCAGCCAGGGGGGTGAGCAGTTCTTC.

The chain has TRBV6-1 and TRBJ2-7, with D perhaps TRBD1 (6 bases). The V end lost 6 bases, the J end lost 5 bases, and 14 bases lay between the germline ends. The CDR3 consists of 13 residues. Germline CDR1 MNHNS, CDR2 SASEGT. For the CDR3, the DNA is TGTGCCAGCAGAGGGCAGGGGCCCCACGAGCAGTACTTC. It translates to CASRGQGPHEQYF.

Of note for this clone: Other DNA sequences within the sample encode an identical CDR3. The chain carries TRBV27 and TRBJ1-2; D not certain. The V and J ends lost 2 bases and 4 bases respectively, with 8 bases between them. Per the germline V gene, CDR1 is MNHEY and CDR2 is SMNVEV (reference sequence). The CDR3 runs to 13 residues. The DNA for the CDR3 is TGTGCCAGCAGTTTAGGGCCAGGCTATGGCTACACCTTC. Translation gives CASSLGPGYGYTF.

The V and J genes are TRBV13 and TRBJ2-1; tentative D call: TRBD1 (6 bases). V was trimmed by 2 bases and J by 3 bases, leaving 14 bases between them. Germline CDR1 is PRHDT and CDR2 is FYEKMQ (reference sequence). This CDR3 has 16 amino acids. The CDR3 spells CASSLPGLGGYNEQFF. Written as DNA, the CDR3 is TGTGCCAGCAGCTTACCGGGGCTAGGGGGCTACAATGAGCAGTTCTTC.

This chain links TRBV2 with TRBJ1-2; 11 bases are a match to TRBD1. J gave up 4 bases and V 5 bases, and 15 bases lay outside the gene matches. In germline, CDR1 is SNHLY, CDR2 FYNNEI. The CDR3 is made up of 18 amino acids. As DNA, the CDR3 is TGTGCCAGCAGTCCGAGCCGGGACAGGGGGTTAAGGTTCTATGGCTACACCTTC. Residues: CASSPSRDRGLRFYGYTF.

This sequence joins TRBV2 and TRBJ2-7; 8 nucleotides align to TRBD2. Germline V CDR1 and CDR2: SNHLY, FYNNEI. V was pared by 7 bases and J by 2 bases, with 13 bases of the junction left unmatched. The CDR3 runs to 16 residues. The CDR3 is CASTPPGTGGPYEQYF. The DNA for the CDR3 is TGTGCCAGCACCCCCCCAGGGACGGGAGGGCCCTACGAGCAGTACTTC.

This clone was observed a few times. In the same sample, other DNA sequences code for this CDR3. The chain employs TRBV5-4 and TRBJ2-1; D is undetermined. V was cut by 3 bases and J by 7 bases, with 5 bases left in between. This CDR3 has 11 amino acids. The germline gives CDR1 SGHNT, CDR2 YYREEE (reference sequence). The CDR3 nucleotides are TGTGCCAGCAGCTCAACGAATGAGCAGTTCTTC. Encoded protein: CASSSTNEQFF.

This sequence joins TRBV28 and TRBJ1-3; D unclear. Germline assignment: CDR1 MDHEN and CDR2 SYDVKM. V was pared by 11 bases and J by 0 bases, with 23 bases between. This CDR3 spans 17 amino acids. The DNA for the CDR3 is TGTGCCCTTTCCGCGTATCCAAGAGATAGCTCTGGAAACACCATATATTTT. Translated, it gives CALSAYPRDSSGNTIYF.

This chain links TRBV4-2 with TRBJ2-7; TRBD2 matches 9 bases. V lost 4 bases, J lost 0 bases, and 4 bases stayed unmatched. CDR3 size: 15 residues. Germline values: CDR1 LGHNA, CDR2 YNFKEQ. The CDR3 bases are TGTGCCAGCAGCCCCGGGACTAGCATCTCCTACGAGCAGTACTTC. Protein: CASSPGTSISYEQYF.

The rearrangement links TRBV5-4 to TRBJ2-1; 14 bases agree with TRBD2. This CDR3 is built from 16 residues. The J segment lost 6 bases and the V segment lost 4 bases, leaving 6 bases of the junction unmatched. Germline assignment: CDR1 SGHNT and CDR2 YYREEE (reference sequence). CDR3 loop: CASSPRGTSGGNEQFF. CDR3 nucleotides: TGTGCCAGCAGCCCACGAGGGACTAGCGGGGGCAATGAGCAGTTCTTC. Supplemented by reference TRBV5-4 and TRBJ2-1, the full variable domain reads ETGVTQSPTHLIKTRGQQVTLRCSSQSGHNTVSWYQQALGQGPQFIFQYYREEENGRGNFPPRFSGLQFPNYSSELNVNALELDDSALYLCASSPRGTSGGNEQFFGPGTRLTVL.

The chain is built from TRBV28 and TRBJ1-1; D is ambiguous. The CDR3 loop spans 11 amino acids. Germline lookup yields CDR1 MDHEN and CDR2 SYDVKM. Trimming stripped 8 bases from V and 1 base from J, with 5 bases between. In DNA form, the CDR3 reads TGTGCCAGCCAATGGAACACTGAAGCTTTCTTT. Translation gives CASQWNTEAFF.

In this sample, this clone turned up once. V is TRBV4-2 and J is TRBJ2-7; D is undetermined. This CDR3 has 15 amino acids. The germline CDR1 and CDR2 sequences are LGHNA and YNFKEQ. V was cut by 0 bases and J by 5 bases, with 14 bases left in between. CDR3 sequence reads: CASSQDFPDPHEQYF. In DNA, the CDR3 is TGTGCCAGCAGCCAAGATTTCCCGGATCCCCACGAGCAGTACTTC.

J is TRBJ2-2 and V is TRBV29-1, with unresolved D. Trimming pared 1 base from V and 7 bases from J, leaving 7 bases between. Germline V CDR1 and CDR2: SQVTM, ANQGSEA. CDR3 length: 12 amino acids. The CDR3 nucleotides read TGCAGCGTTGAAGGGGGTGTCGGGGAGCTGTTTTTT. This codes for CSVEGGVGELFF.

With respect to this clone: The sample has other DNA sequences that encode this CDR3 too. The chain has TRBV6-1 and TRBJ1-2, with no clear D. From germline, CDR1 is MNHNS and CDR2 SASEGT. V lost 6 bases to trimming and J lost 5 bases, with 7 bases between them. The CDR3 totals 11 residues. The CDR3 sequence: CASSDLYGYTF. For the CDR3, the DNA is TGTGCCAGCAGCGATTTGTATGGCTACACCTTC.

The CDR3 here is CASSTRQWGNTGELFF. The CDR3 coding sequence is TGTGCCAGTAGTACCAGACAGTGGGGGAACACCGGGGAGCTGTTTTTT. The rearrangement joins TRBV19 to TRBJ2-2, with a weak D call TRBD1 (5 bases). Looked up from germline, CDR1 is LNHDA and CDR2 is SQIVND (reference sequence). The CDR3 length is 16 residues. V lost 4 bases, J lost 1 base, and 13 bases lay in between. The variable domain in full, with the rest retrieved from reference TRBV19 and TRBJ2-2, is DGGITQSPKYLFRKEGQNVTLSCEQNLNHDAMYWYRQDPGQGLRLIYYSQIVNDFQKGDIAEGYSVSREKKESFPLTVTSAQKNPTAFYLCASSTRQWGNTGELFFGEGSRLTVL.

The chain carries TRBV28 and TRBJ1-5; no clear D gene. The CDR3 runs to 16 residues. Per the germline V gene, CDR1 is MDHEN and CDR2 is SYDVKM. Trimming removed 7 bases at V and 4 bases at J, with 20 bases between. The CDR3 loop is CASTAIFGPPNQPQHF. The CDR3 DNA is TGTGCCAGCACAGCTATCTTTGGCCCCCCTAATCAGCCCCAGCATTTT. Complete variable domain (other parts from reference TRBV28 and TRBJ1-5): DVKVTQSSRYLVKRTGEKVFLECVQDMDHENMFWYRQDPGLGLRLIYFSYDVKMKEKGDIPEGYSVSREKKERFSLILESASTNQTSMYLCASTAIFGPPNQPQHFGDGTRLSIL.

The rearrangement joins TRBV19 to TRBJ2-1, with D tentatively TRBD1 or TRBD2 (5 bases each). From germline, CDR1 is LNHDA and CDR2 SQIVND (reference sequence). CDR3 size: 14 residues. V was shortened by 6 bases and J by 8 bases, with 17 bases between the two germline ends. The CDR3: CASRTGITGDEQFF. As DNA, the CDR3 is TGTGCCAGTAGGACCGGGATAACAGGCGATGAGCAGTTCTTC.

CDR3 nucleotide sequence: TGCGCCAGCAAACTAGCGACGAGCTCCTACAATGAGCAGTTCTTC. Its protein product is CASKLATSSYNEQFF. J is TRBJ2-1 and V is TRBV5-1; TRBD2 aligns across 7 bases. This CDR3 is 15 amino acids long. CDR1 is SGHRS, CDR2 YFSETQ, per germline. The V gene end was trimmed by 6 bases and the J gene end by 0 bases; junction bases not matched to a gene: 6.

The genes are TRBV5-1 and TRBJ2-7; 12 bases align to TRBD2. From germline, CDR1 is SGHRS and CDR2 YFSETQ. Germline trimming cut 4 bases from V and 5 bases from J; bases unmatched to any gene: 4. The CDR3 sequence is 14 residues long. CDR3 loop: CASSLRTSGNEQYF. In nucleotides, the CDR3 is TGCGCCAGCAGCCTCCGGACTAGCGGGAACGAGCAGTACTTC.

The gene calls are TRBV27 and TRBJ2-7, with 8 bases lining up with TRBD1. After removal of 2 bases from V and 2 bases from J, the junction contained 5 bases not matched to a gene. The CDR3 covers 15 residues. The germline CDR1 and CDR2 sequences are MNHEY and SMNVEV (reference sequence). CDR3 sequence: CASSLKGTGTYEQYF. CDR3 nucleotide sequence: TGTGCCAGCAGTTTAAAGGGGACAGGAACCTACGAGCAGTACTTC.